Presented here are 26 T cell receptor beta chains from one specimen sequenced in a study of neurological immune-mediated disorders. TCRdb fed the 5' RACE reads into MiXCR, producing one record per CDR3 protein. The sample lists roughly 60,000 distinct CDR3 sequences, approximately 3.7% occurring once. The sequenced sample consisted of PBMCs. Receptors originate from a woman in her forties or fifties with multiple sclerosis.

This clonotype appeared a few times. At one end the junction does not follow the germline gene, possibly because of a read error. CDR3 coding DNA: TGTGCCAGCAGAACAACGGGGACAGATAATTCACCCCTCAACTTT. This codes for CASRTTGTDNSPLNF. The genes are TRBV6-6 and TRBJ1-6; TRBD1 aligns across 7 bases. The CDR3 has 15 residues. Germline-derived CDR1 and CDR2 are MNHNY and SVGAGI (reference sequence).

This clonotype was detected a few times. The gene calls are TRBV12-3 or TRBV12-4 and TRBJ2-7; 8 nucleotides align to TRBD2. The CDR3 length is 15 residues. The V segment lost 3 bases and the J segment 4 bases; nucleotides outside the gene matches: 8. The CDR3 region is CASSFGAGGGYEQYF. The CDR3 DNA reads TGTGCCAGCAGTTTCGGGGCGGGAGGAGGATACGAGCAGTACTTC.

This clonotype was counted ten times or more. V gene TRBV7-9 combines with J gene TRBJ2-7, with a weak D call TRBD2 (6 bases). Germline CDR1 reads SEHNR; CDR2 reads FQNEAQ (reference sequence). The CDR3 spans 15 residues. V lost 5 bases and J 2 bases, leaving 16 bases between the germline ends. CDR3 sequence (DNA): TGTGCCAGCAGCCCGCCTACTAGCCATCCCTACGAGCAGTACTTC. Residues: CASSPPTSHPYEQYF.

This clonotype came up many times. The J gene is TRBJ1-5, the V gene TRBV3-1; D perhaps matches TRBD1 (5 bases). V gave up 1 base and J gave up 2 bases, with 9 bases separating them. The germline V gene has CDR1 LGHDT and CDR2 YNNKEL (reference sequence). The CDR3 runs 15 residues. CDR3 in amino acids: CASSQGQQRNQPQHF. The CDR3, as DNA: TGTGCCAGCAGCCAAGGACAGCAACGCAATCAGCCCCAGCATTTT.

This clonotype was recorded at least ten times. The V gene is TRBV10-3, the J gene TRBJ2-7, with 7 bases lining up with TRBD2. The J segment lost 5 bases and the V segment lost 3 bases, leaving 1 base of the junction unmatched. Germline V gene lookup returns CDR1 ENHRY and CDR2 SYGVKD. The CDR3 is 12 amino acids. The DNA for the CDR3 is TGTGCCATCAGTGATGGGGGGGACGAGCAGTACTTC. Its translation: CAISDGGDEQYF.

This clonotype was observed many times. The chain is built from TRBV18 and TRBJ2-1; a weak D match, TRBD1 (6 bases). The CDR3 is 14 amino acids. Trimming pared 5 bases from V and 9 bases from J, leaving 17 bases between. CDR1 and CDR2 (germline): KGHSH, LQKENI. The CDR3 region has the DNA TGTGCCAGCTCATCGTTGATGGGGGCAGCTGAGCAGTTCTTC. Translation gives CASSSLMGAAEQFF.

This clonotype came up a few times. The chain combines TRBV6-2 or TRBV6-3 with TRBJ2-7, with 8 bases lining up with TRBD2. Germline V gene sequence: CDR1 MNHEY, CDR2 SVGEGT. V lost 7 bases to trimming and J lost 0 bases; unmatched junction nucleotides: 5. The CDR3 contains 14 residues. The DNA for the CDR3 is TGTGCCAGCACCCGGGGGGGGAGCTCCTACGAGCAGTACTTC. Its protein is CASTRGGSSYEQYF.

This clonotype showed up many times. The rearrangement links TRBV7-2 to TRBJ1-5; D is ambiguous. The V gene lost 0 bases and the J gene lost 6 bases, with 9 bases spanning the gap. The CDR3 totals 14 residues. Germline assignment: CDR1 SGHTA and CDR2 FQGNSA. The CDR3 DNA reads TGTGCCAGCAGCTTAGCGATTGGCGGTCAGCCCCAGCATTTT. This sequence encodes CASSLAIGGQPQHF.

This clonotype was seen at least ten times. The rearrangement uses TRBV20-1 and TRBJ1-1; weak D call: TRBD1 (5 bases). The germline V and J ends were trimmed by 4 bases and 1 base, with 10 bases remaining between them. In germline, CDR1 is DFQATT, CDR2 SNEGSKA (reference sequence). The length of the CDR3 is 13 residues. The CDR3 region is CSATGTGNTEAFF. Here the CDR3 DNA reads TGCAGTGCTACCGGGACGGGGAACACTGAAGCTTTCTTT.

This clonotype was observed many times. The chain combines TRBV5-1 with TRBJ1-2; possibly TRBD1 for D (5 bases). The ends were cut back, 0 bases at V and 2 bases at J, with 8 bases in the middle. CDR1 is SGHRS and CDR2 is YFSETQ in the germline V gene. The CDR3 runs 14 residues. The CDR3 loop reads CASSLEQANYGYTF. CDR3 nucleotide sequence: TGCGCCAGCAGCTTGGAACAGGCGAACTATGGCTACACCTTC.

The sample holds many counts of this clonotype. V gene TRBV6-5 combines with J gene TRBJ2-1, with D tentatively TRBD1 or TRBD2 (7 bases each). The V end lost 3 bases, the J end lost 10 bases, and 19 bases lay between the germline ends. Germline CDR1 is MNHEY and CDR2 is SVGAGI. The CDR3 loop spans 15 amino acids. The CDR3 region is CASSYEVWEGQEQFF. Written as DNA, the CDR3 is TGTGCCAGCAGTTATGAGGTTTGGGAGGGACAGGAGCAGTTCTTC.

This clonotype was detected many times. The J gene is TRBJ2-1, the V gene TRBV12-3 or TRBV12-4; D ambiguous. With 5 bases removed from V and 9 bases from J, the gap between germline ends came to 8 bases. CDR3 size: 11 residues. CDR3 nucleotides: TGTGCCAGCAGTAGCAGAGCTGAGCAGTTCTTC. Protein product: CASSSRAEQFF.

This clonotype was detected many times. The chain uses TRBV24-1 and TRBJ2-2; the D is unclear. The CDR3 loop spans 13 amino acids. The V gene's germline CDR1 is KGHDR and CDR2 SFDVKD. V shed 1 base and J shed 6 bases, with 5 bases lying between them. The CDR3 nucleotides read TGTGCCACCAGTGATTTCATCCCCGGGGAGCTGTTTTTT. Its protein product is CATSDFIPGELFF.

This clonotype was seen at least ten times. V and J are TRBV20-1 and TRBJ2-1; no firm D call. Germline CDR1 reads DFQATT; CDR2 reads SNEGSKA (reference sequence). The CDR3 spans 9 residues. V was cut by 6 bases and J by 9 bases, with 6 bases left in between. This CDR3 is CSASIEQFF. In DNA form, the CDR3 reads TGCAGTGCCAGCATTGAGCAGTTCTTC.

This clonotype came up many times. This rearrangement joins TRBV6-6 to TRBJ1-2; 10 bases line up with TRBD1. In germline, CDR1 is MNHNY, CDR2 SVGAGI (reference sequence). Germline trimming cut 0 bases from V and 3 bases from J; bases unmatched to any gene: 10. This CDR3 is built from 18 residues. The CDR3 reads CASSYSRSGTGDDYGYTF. The DNA of the CDR3 is TGTGCCAGCAGTTACTCCAGATCCGGGACAGGGGATGACTATGGCTACACCTTC.

At least ten counts were recorded for this clonotype. The V call is TRBV7-3, the J call TRBJ2-5; D uncertain. The germline V gene encodes CDR1 SGHTA and CDR2 FQGTGA. The CDR3 length is 13 residues. V lost 2 bases to trimming and J lost 5 bases, with 9 bases between them. The CDR3 sequence: CASSLSSRETQYF. CDR3 sequence (DNA): TGTGCCAGCAGCTTATCCTCCCGGGAGACCCAGTACTTC.

This clonotype was detected many times. The V and J genes are TRBV30 and TRBJ2-1; D could derive from TRBD1 or TRBD2 (6 bases each). CDR3 size: 14 residues. Germline V gene data show CDR1 as GTSNPN and CDR2 as SVGIG (reference sequence). V lost 2 bases, J lost 5 bases, and 13 bases lay in between. This chain's CDR3 is CAWSKGGADNEQFF. The DNA for the CDR3 is TGTGCCTGGAGTAAGGGGGGCGCGGACAATGAGCAGTTCTTC.

The table lists this clonotype with many counts. The chain recombines TRBV5-1 with TRBJ2-7; 10 nucleotides agree with TRBD2. This CDR3 has 15 amino acids. The junction had 5 bases not matched to a gene; V was cut back by 0 bases and J by 5 bases. Germline V gives CDR1 SGHRS, CDR2 YFSETQ. The CDR3 DNA is TGCGCCAGCAGCTTGGTCCTAGCGGGAGCCGACGAGCAGTACTTC. Amino acids: CASSLVLAGADEQYF.

In this sample, this clonotype turned up many times. The V gene is TRBV20-1, the J gene TRBJ2-3; 7 positions match TRBD2. The CDR3 has 15 residues. Germline V CDR1 and CDR2: DFQATT, SNEGSKA (reference sequence). J was trimmed by 2 bases and V by 1 base; bases with no gene match: 6. The CDR3 here is CSARVERGLTDTQYF. In DNA, the CDR3 is TGCAGTGCTAGAGTCGAGCGGGGCCTCACAGATACGCAGTATTTT.

This clonotype was detected ten times or more. The rearrangement joins TRBV5-1 to TRBJ2-2; a weak D match, TRBD2 (5 bases). CDR3 length: 13 amino acids. In germline, CDR1 is SGHRS, CDR2 YFSETQ. V lost 6 bases and J lost 7, with 13 bases in between. The CDR3 region has the DNA TGCGCCAGCAAAGAGCCGGGAAGCGGGGAGCTGTTTTTT. It codes for CASKEPGSGELFF. Together with reference TRBV5-1 and TRBJ2-2, the CDR3 gives the full variable domain: KAGVTQTPRYLIKTRGQQVTLSCSPISGHRSVSWYQQTPGQGLQFLFEYFSETQRNKGNFPGRFSGRQFSNSRSEMNVSTLELGDSALYLCASKEPGSGELFFGEGSRLTVL.

This clonotype has a count of ten or more. One end of the junction varies from germline; a read error may be responsible. The chain recombines TRBV2 with TRBJ1-5; D call uncertain. This CDR3 has 15 amino acids. CDR1 SNHLY and CDR2 FYNNEI come from the germline V gene. The CDR3 loop is CASSENSGNNQPQNF. Here the CDR3 DNA reads TGTGCCAGCAGTGAGAATTCCGGAAACAATCAGCCCCAGAATTTT.

This clonotype was seen ten or more times. The chain links TRBV20-1 to TRBJ1-4; D unresolved. The germline V and J ends were trimmed by 5 bases and 0 bases, with 10 bases remaining between them. CDR1 DFQATT and CDR2 SNEGSKA come from the germline V gene (reference sequence). The CDR3 has 14 amino acids. CDR3: CSASRSATNEKLFF. CDR3 sequence (DNA): TGCAGTGCTTCTCGTTCTGCAACTAATGAAAAACTGTTTTTT.

This clonotype was observed many times. CDR3: CASSYISTGGTRGYTF. CDR3 DNA sequence: TGTGCCAGCAGCTATATATCCACAGGGGGCACGAGAGGCTACACCTTC. The chain is built from TRBV5-6 and TRBJ1-2; 9 positions match TRBD1. The CDR3 sequence is 16 residues long. Germline V gene sequence: CDR1 SGHDT, CDR2 YYEEEE. V was pared by 3 bases and J by 8 bases, with 14 bases of the junction left unmatched.

This clonotype was counted many times. The chain is built from TRBV7-9 and TRBJ2-1; a weak D match, TRBD1 (6 bases). V dropped 10 bases and J dropped 5 bases, with 21 bases sitting between them. CDR1 and CDR2 from the germline V gene are SEHNR and FQNEAQ (reference sequence). CDR3 length equals 15 residues. The CDR3 protein is CATRVPGTKDNEQFF. The CDR3 DNA reads TGTGCCACCAGAGTCCCCGGGACAAAGGACAATGAGCAGTTCTTC.

This clonotype was seen ten or more times. The chain uses TRBV3-1 and TRBJ2-5; D unresolved. The CDR3 runs 15 residues. V gave up 1 base and J gave up 1 base, with 10 bases separating them. Per the germline V gene, CDR1 is LGHDT and CDR2 is YNNKEL (reference sequence). The CDR3 region is CASSQGTASQETQYF. The CDR3 coding sequence is TGTGCCAGCAGCCAAGGTACCGCAAGCCAAGAGACCCAGTACTTC.

This clonotype was detected ten times or more. V gene TRBV7-2 combines with J gene TRBJ2-7; tentatively, D is TRBD1 (6 bases). The CDR3 has 14 amino acids. Germline loops: CDR1 SGHTA, CDR2 FQGNSA. Between the trimmed V and J ends, which lost 3 bases and 5 bases, there was a span of 14 bases. The CDR3 is CASSFLQGHHEQYF. The CDR3, as DNA: TGTGCCAGCAGCTTCCTACAGGGACATCACGAGCAGTACTTC.